Below are 13 T cell receptor beta chains sequenced from a single sample in a study of blood T cell repertoires in COVID-19. The assay was immunoSEQ multiplex PCR, and TCRdb's table has in-frame clones only and misses some. Here the sample spans 95,000 to 150,000 clones, about 83% being singletons. The sequenced material came from peripheral blood. The receptors come from a man older than 75 with active or convalescent COVID-19.

This chain uses TRBV9 with TRBJ1-5, with 9 nucleotides matching TRBD1. CDR1 and CDR2 (germline): SGDLS, YYNGEE. This CDR3 spans 15 amino acids. V shed 4 bases and J 6 bases; nucleotides not matched to a gene: 8. The CDR3 loop is CASSKQGAVGQPQHF. The CDR3 nucleotides read TGTGCCAGCAGCAAACAGGGGGCGGTCGGTCAGCCCCAGCATTTT.

The chain recombines TRBV4-3 with TRBJ2-7; tentative D call: TRBD1 (6 bases). CDR3 length: 14 residues. With 0 bases removed from V and 4 bases from J, the gap between germline ends came to 10 bases. Germline values: CDR1 LGHNA, CDR2 YSLEER. The CDR3: CASSQDARGYEQYF. The CDR3 DNA sequence: TGCGCCAGCAGCCAAGATGCCAGGGGTTACGAGCAGTACTTC.

The chain links TRBV4-2 to TRBJ2-1; possible D gene TRBD2, 6 bases. Between the trimmed V and J ends, which lost 0 bases and 7 bases, there was a span of 13 bases. The CDR3 consists of 15 residues. Germline loops: CDR1 LGHNA, CDR2 YNFKEQ. CDR3 region: CASSQDPGAGNEQFF. CDR3 DNA: TGTGCCAGCAGCCAAGATCCCGGGGCGGGGAATGAGCAGTTCTTC.

V is TRBV6-2 or TRBV6-3 and J is TRBJ1-5; D is perhaps TRBD1 (5 bases). Germline values: CDR1 MNHEY, CDR2 SVGEGT. The CDR3 consists of 15 residues. Trimming removed 1 base from V and 3 bases from J, with 10 bases in between. CDR3 sequence reads: CASSYYRGSNQPQHF. Written as DNA, the CDR3 is TGTGCCAGCAGTTACTACCGGGGGTCCAATCAGCCCCAGCATTTT.

This chain links TRBV19 with TRBJ2-1, with TRBD2 matching over 10 bases. CDR3 length: 14 amino acids. With 4 bases clipped from V and 6 bases from J, the junction kept 3 bases outside the gene matches. Germline lookup yields CDR1 LNHDA and CDR2 SQIVND (reference sequence). The CDR3 is CASSNLAGANEQFF. CDR3 coding DNA: TGTGCCAGTAGTAACCTAGCGGGGGCCAATGAGCAGTTCTTC.

The chain joins TRBV6-2 or TRBV6-3 to TRBJ1-1; D may be TRBD1 (6 bases). CDR1 is MNHEY and CDR2 is SVGEGT in the germline V gene. The V end was cut by 4 bases, the J end by 8 bases, with 14 bases between. This CDR3 is 13 amino acids long. CDR3 residues: CASSFAQGLEAFF. CDR3 in DNA: TGTGCCAGCAGTTTCGCACAGGGATTGGAAGCTTTCTTT.

This rearrangement joins TRBV28 to TRBJ1-2, with 7 bases fitting TRBD1. Germline values: CDR1 MDHEN, CDR2 SYDVKM. The CDR3 runs to 14 residues. V lost 7 bases to trimming and J lost 5 bases; unmatched junction nucleotides: 10. The CDR3 here is CASTTPGTAYGYTF. CDR3 DNA sequence: TGTGCCAGCACTACGCCCGGGACAGCATATGGCTACACCTTC.

The chain joins TRBV30 to TRBJ2-7; D gene uncertain. Looked up from germline, CDR1 is GTSNPN and CDR2 is SVGIG (reference sequence). The CDR3 has 12 residues. Trimming removed 5 bases at V and 0 bases at J, with 8 bases between. CDR3 sequence: CAWGRSSYEQYF. DNA for the CDR3: TGTGCCTGGGGACGCAGCTCCTACGAGCAGTACTTC.

The rearrangement links TRBV12-5 to TRBJ1-5; 7 nucleotides match TRBD1. The ends lost 1 base at V and 8 bases at J; junction bases unmatched: 5. The length of the CDR3 is 14 residues. Germline V gives CDR1 LGHNT, CDR2 FRNRAP. CDR3 amino acids: CASGLDRGIEPQHF. DNA of the CDR3: TGTGCTAGTGGTTTGGACAGGGGAATTGAGCCCCAGCATTTT. Drawing the rest from reference TRBV12-5 and TRBJ1-5, the complete variable domain is DARVTQTPRHKVTEMGQEVTMRCQPILGHNTVFWYRQTMMQGLELLAYFRNRAPLDDSGMPKDRFSAEMPDATLATLKIQPSEPRDSAVYFCASGLDRGIEPQHFGDGTRLSIL.

V is TRBV7-6 and J is TRBJ1-5, with a tentative D call TRBD1 (5 bases). Trimming removed 2 bases at V and 5 bases at J, with 13 bases between. This CDR3 comprises 15 residues. Germline loops: CDR1 SGHVS, CDR2 FNYEAQ. CDR3 bases: TGTGCCAGCAGCTTACGCCAGGGTGAGGATCAGCCCCAGCATTTT. It encodes CASSLRQGEDQPQHF.

This chain links TRBV28 with TRBJ1-2; 9 bases match TRBD1. Germline assignment: CDR1 MDHEN and CDR2 SYDVKM. The CDR3 spans 15 residues. V lost 1 base and J lost 4; bases outside the gene matches: 4. The CDR3 protein is CASSLSETGGYGYTF. CDR3 nucleotide sequence: TGTGCCAGCAGTTTATCCGAGACAGGGGGCTATGGCTACACCTTC.

This clone was counted a few times. At one end, the junction sequence differs from germline, possibly due to a read error. The chain recombines TRBV11-3 with TRBJ2-3; 10 nucleotides align to TRBD2. The germline gives CDR1 SGHNT, CDR2 YENEEA. The CDR3 runs 12 residues. The CDR3 DNA reads as TGTGCCAGCAGCTCGGCTAGCGGGGGCAGTGTTTTT. Translated: CASSSASGGSVF.

A single count supports this clone. This chain uses TRBV5-1 with TRBJ2-4; 10 nucleotides align to TRBD1. This CDR3 spans 15 amino acids. Germline V gene sequence: CDR1 SGHRS, CDR2 YFSETQ. The J segment lost 11 bases and the V segment lost 2 bases, leaving 10 bases of the junction unmatched. The CDR3 DNA sequence: TGCGCCAGCAGCTTACCGACAGGGGGCTCGTATGTTCAGTACTTC. Amino acid sequence: CASSLPTGGSYVQYF.